The text below deals with one T cell receptor (beta chain). The antigen is unknown. Some clones are missing from TCRdb's copy, which holds only in-frame ones; the method was immunoSEQ multiplex PCR. Here the sample spans around 130,000 clones, 93% being singletons. The data belong to a study of T cell responses to AZD1222 COVID-19 vaccine. Background on the study: Both about-4-week and about-12-week second-dose recipients were combined. Overall study findings and caveats: Spike-specific TCR breadth and depth grew following two AZD1222 doses. In all cases, repertoires were sampled only after the peak T cell response. Researchers report vaccine-associated CD4 TCRs spanning spike, with dominance at 160-218 and 743-854.

This CDR3 is 13 amino acids long. V dropped 6 bases and J dropped 7; count of bases not matched to a gene: 8. Germline-derived CDR1 and CDR2 are MGHDK and SYGVNS. The starting material was peripheral blood, obtained on day 0 of AZD1222 vaccination. The clonotype was recovered from an adult in good health. The V and J genes are TRBV25-1 and TRBJ1-2, with 7 bases fitting TRBD1. CDR3 nucleotides: TGTGCCAGCAGCGTGGGACAGTTTGGTGGCTACACCTTC. This encodes CASSVGQFGGYTF.